The 19 T cell receptor beta chains in this list originate from one sample, sequenced in a study of human T cells and chemical hapten exposure. Regarding time point: patch test 2, 6 weeks after DPC sensitization. The treatment here: therapeutic diphenylcyclopropenone sensitization with weekly scalp DPC. TCRdb reprocessed the RACE reads with MiXCR, giving one entry per CDR3 protein. The sample comprises some 79,000 distinct CDR3 sequences, 8% to 13% of which are singletons, and roughly 5% rests with the top ten. Sequences were derived from whole blood, sampled in connection with sensitization to the hapten diphenylcyclopropenone (DPC). The receptors were sampled from a woman aged 50 to 60 with alopecia areata. Some clones in this sample may be carry-over from other donors' samples.

This clonotype came up many times. V usage is TRBV5-1 and J usage is TRBJ2-5; D remains ambiguous. The germline gives CDR1 SGHRS, CDR2 YFSETQ. Trimming removed 2 bases from V and 1 base from J, with 12 bases in between. This CDR3 has 15 residues. Here the CDR3 reads CASSFSAGSQETQYF. The CDR3 DNA reads TGCGCCAGCAGCTTCTCTGCAGGCAGCCAAGAGACCCAGTACTTC.

In its sample, this clonotype was seen a few times. V and J are TRBV6-1 and TRBJ2-5, with TRBD2 as a possible D gene (5 bases). This CDR3 has 15 amino acids. Trimming shortened V by 4 bases and J by 1 base, and 13 bases separated the two germline ends. The germline gives CDR1 MNHNS, CDR2 SASEGT. In DNA, the CDR3 is TGTGCCAGCAGTGCCACTCGGGGTTTCCAAGAGACCCAGTACTTC. Encoded protein: CASSATRGFQETQYF.

V and J are TRBV3-1 and TRBJ2-5; D gene unclear. CDR1 and CDR2 from the germline V gene are LGHDT and YNNKEL (reference sequence). Deletions cut 4 bases from V and 5 bases from J, with 8 bases between. CDR3 length: 12 residues. This CDR3 reads CASSPFEETQYF. The CDR3 DNA reads as TGTGCCAGCAGCCCATTCGAGGAGACCCAGTACTTC.

This clonotype was seen only a few times. The V call is TRBV9, the J call TRBJ2-1, with TRBD2 as a possible D gene (5 bases). Looked up from germline, CDR1 is SGDLS and CDR2 is YYNGEE. V shed 0 bases and J shed 9 bases, with 10 bases lying between them. The CDR3 spans 13 residues. This CDR3 reads CASSVGSAGEQFF. CDR3 DNA: TGTGCCAGCAGCGTAGGATCCGCGGGTGAGCAGTTCTTC.

This clonotype was counted only a few times. The chain joins TRBV12-3 or TRBV12-4 to TRBJ2-3; the match to TRBD2 covers 8 bases. The CDR3 has 18 residues. After removal of 6 bases from V and 0 bases from J, the junction contained 14 bases not matched to a gene. The CDR3 loop is CASSHQLNAGGSTDTQYF. The CDR3 DNA follows: TGTGCCAGCAGCCATCAGCTGAACGCGGGAGGCAGCACAGATACGCAGTATTTT.

The rearrangement uses TRBV7-2 and TRBJ2-1; weak D call: TRBD1 (5 bases). Per the germline V gene, CDR1 is SGHTA and CDR2 is FQGNSA. The length of the CDR3 is 16 residues. The V end lost 1 base, the J end lost 2 bases, and 12 bases lay between the germline ends. The CDR3 nucleotides read TGTGCCAGCAGCTTAGAGGGCCAGGGTCCCTACAATGAGCAGTTCTTC. It codes for CASSLEGQGPYNEQFF.

The table lists this clonotype with a few counts. The chain couples TRBV7-2 to TRBJ1-6; 7 nucleotides match TRBD1. The germline V gene has CDR1 SGHTA and CDR2 FQGNSA. Trimming at V came to 3 bases and at J to 8 bases, leaving 4 bases not matched to a gene. The CDR3 sequence is 14 residues long. The CDR3: CASSFDRVDSPLHF. The CDR3 bases are TGTGCCAGCAGCTTTGACAGGGTTGATTCACCCCTCCACTTT.

The V and J genes are TRBV29-1 and TRBJ1-1; D unresolved. V gave up 6 bases and J gave up 2 bases, with 7 bases separating them. In germline, CDR1 is SQVTM, CDR2 ANQGSEA. The CDR3 is 11 amino acids. The chain's CDR3 is CSVRRNTEAFF. Written as DNA, the CDR3 is TGCAGCGTGAGGCGCAACACTGAAGCTTTCTTT.

This clonotype appeared many times. This chain joins TRBV2 and TRBJ1-1; maybe TRBD1 (6 bases). Germline CDR1 and CDR2: SNHLY and FYNNEI. V was clipped by 10 bases and J by 4 bases, with 19 bases between them. The CDR3 is 14 residues long. This chain's CDR3 is CATFGGGRGTEAFF. CDR3 in DNA: TGTGCCACCTTCGGGGGGGGGCGCGGCACTGAAGCTTTCTTT.

This clonotype has a count of ten or more. The CDR3 region has the DNA TGTGCCAGCAGCCGCGGGGTTAGCACTGAAGCTTTCTTT. Amino acid sequence: CASSRGVSTEAFF. V usage is TRBV5-4 and J usage is TRBJ1-1; D unclear. Germline CDR1 SGHNT, CDR2 YYREEE (reference sequence). V lost 4 bases, J lost 4 bases, and 11 bases lay in between. The length of the CDR3 is 13 residues.

This clonotype showed up many times. The rearrangement uses TRBV20-1 and TRBJ2-1; D not certain. Germline V CDR1 and CDR2: DFQATT, SNEGSKA (reference sequence). Trimming removed 3 bases at V and 9 bases at J, with 6 bases between. The CDR3 covers 10 residues. The CDR3 is CSARNAEQFF. In nucleotides, the CDR3 is TGCAGTGCTAGGAACGCTGAGCAGTTCTTC.

This clonotype was observed many times. V and J are TRBV29-1 and TRBJ1-3; D ambiguous. Per the germline V gene, CDR1 is SQVTM and CDR2 is ANQGSEA. The V end lost 3 bases, the J end lost 4 bases, and 4 bases lay between the germline ends. CDR3 size: 11 residues. The CDR3 region has the DNA TGCAGCGTTGAGTGGGGAAACACCATATATTTT. Amino acids: CSVEWGNTIYF. Full variable domain (remainder filled in from reference TRBV29-1 and TRBJ1-3): SAVISQKPSRDICQRGTSLTIQCQVDSQVTMMFWYRQQPGQSLTLIATANQGSEATYESGFVIDKFPISRPNLTFSTLTVSNMSPEDSSIYLCSVEWGNTIYFGEGSWLTVV.

The sample holds many counts of this clonotype. V usage is TRBV7-2 and J usage is TRBJ2-7; TRBD1 is a possible D gene (6 bases). The CDR3 contains 15 residues. Trimming cost V 1 base and J 5 bases, with 15 bases left between them. Germline V gives CDR1 SGHTA, CDR2 FQGNSA. CDR3 in DNA: TGTGCCAGCAGCTTAGGGGGTGCAGGGGCAAACGAGCAGTACTTC. Its protein is CASSLGGAGANEQYF.

This clonotype occurred many times. The chain employs TRBV11-2 and TRBJ2-3; D might be TRBD2 (6 bases). CDR1 and CDR2 (germline): SGHAT, FQNNGV. Trimming stripped 0 bases from V and 5 bases from J, with 24 bases between. CDR3 length: 19 residues. The CDR3 protein is CASSLDDTLGHLARDTQYF. The CDR3 nucleotides read TGTGCCAGCAGCTTAGACGACACCCTCGGACACCTAGCGAGAGATACGCAGTATTTT.

V is TRBV10-3 and J is TRBJ2-3; D is unresolved. The CDR3 spans 12 residues. V was pared by 3 bases and J by 6 bases, with 7 bases between. Per germline, CDR1 ENHRY and CDR2 SYGVKD. This CDR3 reads CAISETEDTQYF. The CDR3 coding sequence is TGTGCCATCAGTGAAACTGAGGATACGCAGTATTTT.

This clonotype was seen a few times. V and J are TRBV20-1 and TRBJ2-3, with 10 bases lining up with TRBD1. This CDR3 contains 14 residues. From germline, CDR1 is DFQATT and CDR2 SNEGSKA (reference sequence). Trimming removed 8 bases from V and 4 bases from J; junction bases left unmatched: 9. CDR3 in amino acids: CSYRDRGNSDTQYF. In nucleotides, the CDR3 is TGCAGTTACAGGGACAGGGGTAATTCAGATACGCAGTATTTT.

The chain joins TRBV6-2 or TRBV6-3 to TRBJ2-1; 8 bases are a match to TRBD2. This CDR3 region has 14 residues. J lost 9 bases, V lost 4 bases, and 8 bases had no gene match. The germline V gene has CDR1 MNHEY and CDR2 SVGEGT. The CDR3 region is CASSLGLGGSEQFF. The CDR3, as DNA: TGTGCCAGCAGTTTGGGACTAGGGGGTTCTGAGCAGTTCTTC.

This clonotype was found many times. This sequence joins TRBV7-2 and TRBJ2-1; 9 nucleotides line up with TRBD1. The CDR3 is made up of 16 amino acids. CDR1 and CDR2 from the germline V gene are SGHTA and FQGNSA. J gave up 8 bases and V 4 bases, and 12 bases lay outside the gene matches. CDR3: CASSSRSGQGEYEQFF. CDR3 nucleotide sequence: TGTGCCAGCAGCTCTAGGTCGGGACAGGGCGAGTATGAGCAGTTCTTC.

Many counts were recorded for this clonotype. The chain carries TRBV7-8 and TRBJ1-5, with TRBD1 matching over 7 bases. The CDR3 loop spans 13 amino acids. Germline values: CDR1 SGHVS, CDR2 FQNEAQ. Trimming took 5 bases from V and 7 from J; bases not matched to a gene: 5. As DNA, the CDR3 is TGTGCCAGCAGCCAAGACAGGGACCAGCCCCAGCATTTT. Its translation: CASSQDRDQPQHF.